Listed below are T cell receptor beta chains from one sample, sequenced in a study of T cells in Graves' hyperthyroidism and ophthalmopathy. TCRdb itself ran the multiplex PCR reads through MiXCR, one entry per CDR3 protein. The data contain 500,000 to 600,000 distinct CDR3 sequences, roughly 45% of them seen just once; the ten biggest clones take up around 47%. The sample was peripheral blood or thyroid tissue (not recorded which). The receptors originated from an adult woman with Graves' disease, either hyperthyroidism or ophthalmopathy (not recorded which). Both conserved end residues are part of each CDR3. D genes are given only for firm matches. Size values are once, few and many counts, or a class for expanded clones, and some rows have none.

DNA,CDR3,D,V,J,size
TGTGCCAGCAGCGTCGGACGCGGGAACACCGGGGAGCTGTTTTTT,CASSVGRGNTGELFF,NA,TRBV7-8,TRBJ2-2,NA
TGTGCCAGCAGTTACTTAAGTTTTAACTATGGCTACACCTTC,CASSYLSFNYGYTF,NA,TRBV6-6,TRBJ1-2,few
TGTGCCACCAGTGACCAGGTGGCCAACACCGGGGAGCTGTACTTC,CATSDQVANTGELYF,NA,TRBV24-1,TRBJ2-7,NA
TGTGCCACCAGCAGTGCTCTAGAATGGGACAGGGACGAGACCCAGTACTTC,CATSSALEWDRDETQYF,TRBD1,TRBV15,TRBJ2-5,NA
TGCAGCGTTGTTTACATCGGGGGAACCGGGGAGCTGTTTTTT,CSVVYIGGTGELFF,NA,TRBV29-1,TRBJ2-2,NA
TGTGCCAGCAGCGTCAGGGACGGGGGGGAGCCCCAGCATTTT,CASSVRDGGEPQHF,NA,TRBV9,TRBJ1-5,NA
TGTGCCAGCTCACTAAACGACGGAGGGGGCTACACCTTC,CASSLNDGGGYTF,NA,TRBV11-1,TRBJ1-2,NA
TGCAGTGCTAGCGCGGGTGGGGAAAAACTGTTTTTT,CSASAGGEKLFF,NA,TRBV20-1,TRBJ1-4,few
TGTGCCAGCAGCTCCCTGGGAGGGCAATACGAGCAGTACTTC,CASSSLGGQYEQYF,TRBD2,TRBV7-8,TRBJ2-7,NA
TGTGCCAGCAGCGACTCGCTGGTTCAGTTGGGAGAGACCCAGTACTTC,CASSDSLVQLGETQYF,NA,TRBV7-6,TRBJ2-5,NA
TGTGCCAGCAGCCAAGGGACAGGGCGGAAGGAAAAACTGTTTTTT,CASSQGTGRKEKLFF,TRBD1,TRBV14,TRBJ1-4,once
TGTGCCAGCAGTGAACCCCGGGACACTTCCGGGGACGATGGCTACACCTTC,CASSEPRDTSGDDGYTF,NA,TRBV2,TRBJ1-2,few
TGTGCCATCAGGGGGACAGGGGTTAATGCAGATACGCAGTATTTT,CAIRGTGVNADTQYF,TRBD1,TRBV10-3,TRBJ2-3,NA
TGCAGCGGCCGTGCTCGGCGGACCCAGTACTTC,CSGRARRTQYF,NA,TRBV29-1,TRBJ2-5,NA
TGTGCCAGCAGTTCACAGGGGGTCAATCAGCCCCAGCATTTT,CASSSQGVNQPQHF,TRBD1,TRBV7-2,TRBJ1-5,many
TGCAGCGTTTTGGACACTGAAGCTTTCTTT,CSVLDTEAFF,NA,TRBV29-1,TRBJ1-1,many
TGTGCCAGCAGCTCGGCAACCCGACAGGGGACGGGCGGGGAAAAACTGTTTTTT,CASSSATRQGTGGEKLFF,TRBD1,TRBV7-9,TRBJ1-4,NA
TGTGCCAGCAGCTACGGACAGGGCGTACTTCAAGGAGAGACCCAGTACTTC,CASSYGQGVLQGETQYF,TRBD1,TRBV5-4,TRBJ2-5,few
TGTGCCAGCAGCTCAGGTCCAGGACAAGAGACCCAGTACTTC,CASSSGPGQETQYF,NA,TRBV5-6,TRBJ2-5,many
TGCGCCAGCAGCTTGGGGGACAGCTCTGGAAACACCATATATTTT,CASSLGDSSGNTIYF,TRBD1,TRBV5-1,TRBJ1-3,NA
TGTGCCAGCAGCCCAACTAGCGGTCACAGGAACACTGAAGCTTTCTTT,CASSPTSGHRNTEAFF,NA,TRBV7-2,TRBJ1-1,NA
TGTGCCAGCAGCTTAGAGTACGAGGCACGGAATCAGCCCCAGCATTTT,CASSLEYEARNQPQHF,NA,TRBV7-8,TRBJ1-5,NA
TGTGCCAGCAGCGTAGGTCCTGACGGGTCCGGGGAGCTGTTTTTT,CASSVGPDGSGELFF,NA,TRBV9,TRBJ2-2,many
TGTGCCAGCAGCTCTACACCCGGGCCGCGCATCCAAGAGACCCAGTACTTC,CASSSTPGPRIQETQYF,NA,TRBV7-2,TRBJ2-5,NA
TGTGCCACTTCCACACCGGGACAGGGGAAGTATGGCTACACCTTC,CATSTPGQGKYGYTF,TRBD1,TRBV19,TRBJ1-2,NA
TGTGCCATCCAGACAGGGAGCTCCTACGAGCAGTACTTC,CAIQTGSSYEQYF,TRBD1,TRBV10-3,TRBJ2-7,few
TGCAGCGTGGGGGACAGGGTCGACTCACCCCTCCACTTT,CSVGDRVDSPLHF,TRBD1,TRBV29-1,TRBJ1-6,many
TGCAGCGGCGGTCTAGCGGGAGCGAGCACCGGGGAGCTGTTTTTT,CSGGLAGASTGELFF,TRBD2,TRBV29-1,TRBJ2-2,many
TGTGCCAGCAGCGTAACAGGGGGCAGTGGTGGCTACACCTTC,CASSVTGGSGGYTF,TRBD1,TRBV2,TRBJ1-2,NA
TGTGCCAGCAGCCCGTATAGCGGTGAAGCTTTCTTT,CASSPYSGEAFF,NA,TRBV9,TRBJ1-1,NA
TGTGCCAGCAGCCTCGGCACAGGCTGGGTGGGCAATCAGCCCCAGCATTTT,CASSLGTGWVGNQPQHF,NA,TRBV7-9,TRBJ1-5,NA
TGTGCCAGCTCACCACAGTCGGTTTATGGCTACACCTTC,CASSPQSVYGYTF,NA,TRBV11-2,TRBJ1-2,few
TGTGCCAGTAATCCAGCGGGAGGGTCGCAGCAGTACTTC,CASNPAGGSQQYF,TRBD2,TRBV19,TRBJ2-7,once